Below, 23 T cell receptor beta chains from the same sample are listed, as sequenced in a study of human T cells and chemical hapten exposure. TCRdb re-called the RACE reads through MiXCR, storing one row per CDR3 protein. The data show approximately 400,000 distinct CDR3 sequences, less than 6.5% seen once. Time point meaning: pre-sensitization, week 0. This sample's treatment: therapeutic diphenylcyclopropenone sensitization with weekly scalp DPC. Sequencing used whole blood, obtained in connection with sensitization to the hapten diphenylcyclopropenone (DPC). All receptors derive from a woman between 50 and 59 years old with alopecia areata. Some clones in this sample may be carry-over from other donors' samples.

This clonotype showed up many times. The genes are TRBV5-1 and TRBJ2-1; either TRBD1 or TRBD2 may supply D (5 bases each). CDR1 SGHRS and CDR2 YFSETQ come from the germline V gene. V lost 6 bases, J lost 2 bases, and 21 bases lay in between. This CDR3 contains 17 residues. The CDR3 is CASNWGRGRLTYNEQFF. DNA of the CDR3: TGCGCCAGCAATTGGGGACGAGGCAGGCTAACCTACAATGAGCAGTTCTTC.

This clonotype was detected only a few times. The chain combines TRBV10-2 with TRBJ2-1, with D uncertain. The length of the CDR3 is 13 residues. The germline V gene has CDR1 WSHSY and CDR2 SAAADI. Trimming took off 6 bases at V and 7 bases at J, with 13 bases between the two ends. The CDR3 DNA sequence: TGCGCCAGCAGCATGGACGGCTGGAATGAGCAGTTCTTC. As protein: CASSMDGWNEQFF.

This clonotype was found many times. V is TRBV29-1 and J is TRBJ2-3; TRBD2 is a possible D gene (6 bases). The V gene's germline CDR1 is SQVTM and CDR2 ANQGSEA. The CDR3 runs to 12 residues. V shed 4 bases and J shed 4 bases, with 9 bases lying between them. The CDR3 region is CSVVGSADTQYF. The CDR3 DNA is TGCAGCGTTGTCGGGAGTGCAGATACGCAGTATTTT.

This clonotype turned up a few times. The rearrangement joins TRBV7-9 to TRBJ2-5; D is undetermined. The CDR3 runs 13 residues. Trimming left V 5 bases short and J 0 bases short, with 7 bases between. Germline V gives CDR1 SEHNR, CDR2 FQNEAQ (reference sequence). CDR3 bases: TGTGCCAGCAGCCATCGGGACCAAGAGACCCAGTACTTC. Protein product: CASSHRDQETQYF. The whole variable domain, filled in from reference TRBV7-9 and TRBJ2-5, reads DTGVSQNPRHKITKRGQNVTFRCDPISEHNRLYWYRQTLGQGPEFLTYFQNEAQLEKSRLLSDRFSAERPKGSFSTLEIQRTEQGDSAMYLCASSHRDQETQYFGPGTRLLVL.

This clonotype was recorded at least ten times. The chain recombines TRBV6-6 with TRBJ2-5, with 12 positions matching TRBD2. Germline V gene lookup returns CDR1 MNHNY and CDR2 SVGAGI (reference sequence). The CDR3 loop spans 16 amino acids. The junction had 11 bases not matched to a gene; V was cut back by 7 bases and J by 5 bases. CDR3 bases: TGTGCCAGCACCCTACGGACTAGCGGGGTTTCTGAGACCCAGTACTTC. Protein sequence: CASTLRTSGVSETQYF.

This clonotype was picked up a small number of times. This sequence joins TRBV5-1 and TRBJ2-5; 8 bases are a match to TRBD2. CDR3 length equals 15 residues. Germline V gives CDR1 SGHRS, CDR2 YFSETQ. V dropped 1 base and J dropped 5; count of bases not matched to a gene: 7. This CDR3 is CASSLFAGGEETQYF. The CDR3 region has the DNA TGCGCCAGCAGCTTGTTTGCGGGGGGCGAGGAGACCCAGTACTTC.

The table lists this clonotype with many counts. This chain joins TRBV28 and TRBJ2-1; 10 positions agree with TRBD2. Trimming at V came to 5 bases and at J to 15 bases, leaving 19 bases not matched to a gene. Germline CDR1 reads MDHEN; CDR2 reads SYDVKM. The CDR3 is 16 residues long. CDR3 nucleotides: TGTGCCAGCAGTCCAGTCCCCCTAGCGGGAGACGGTAGTCCGTTCTTC. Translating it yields CASSPVPLAGDGSPFF.

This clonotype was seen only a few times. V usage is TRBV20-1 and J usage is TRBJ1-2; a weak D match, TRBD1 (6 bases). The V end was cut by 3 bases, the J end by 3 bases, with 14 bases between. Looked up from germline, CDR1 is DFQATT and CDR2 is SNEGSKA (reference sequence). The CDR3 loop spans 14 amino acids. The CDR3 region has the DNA TGCAGTGCTAGGGCACAGGGTCCGGACTATGGCTACACCTTC. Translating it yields CSARAQGPDYGYTF.

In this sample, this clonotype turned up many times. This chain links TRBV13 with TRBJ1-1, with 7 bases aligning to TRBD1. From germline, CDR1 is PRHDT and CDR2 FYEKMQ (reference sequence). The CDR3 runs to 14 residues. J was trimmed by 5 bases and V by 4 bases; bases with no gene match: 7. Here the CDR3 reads CASSSQGVRTEAFF. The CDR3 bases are TGTGCCAGCAGCTCTCAGGGGGTGAGGACTGAAGCTTTCTTT.

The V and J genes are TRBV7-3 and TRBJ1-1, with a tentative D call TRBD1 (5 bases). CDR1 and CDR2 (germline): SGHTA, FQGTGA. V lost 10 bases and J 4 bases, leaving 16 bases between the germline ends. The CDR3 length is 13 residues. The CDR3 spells CATSKTGVTEAFF. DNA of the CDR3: TGTGCCACCTCTAAAACGGGGGTCACTGAAGCTTTCTTT.

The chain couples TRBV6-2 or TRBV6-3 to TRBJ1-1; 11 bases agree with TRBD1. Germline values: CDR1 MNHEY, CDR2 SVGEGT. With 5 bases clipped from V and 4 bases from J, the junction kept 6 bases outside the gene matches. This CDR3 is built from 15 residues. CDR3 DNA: TGTGCCAGCAGTGGACAGGGGGCGTCGATCACTGAAGCTTTCTTT. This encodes CASSGQGASITEAFF.

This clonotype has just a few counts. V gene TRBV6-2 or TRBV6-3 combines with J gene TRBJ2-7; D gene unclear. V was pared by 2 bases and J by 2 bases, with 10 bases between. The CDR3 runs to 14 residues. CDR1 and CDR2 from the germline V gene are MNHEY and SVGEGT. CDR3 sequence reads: CASSYGLPAYEQYF. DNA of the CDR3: TGTGCCAGCAGTTACGGATTACCCGCCTACGAGCAGTACTTC.

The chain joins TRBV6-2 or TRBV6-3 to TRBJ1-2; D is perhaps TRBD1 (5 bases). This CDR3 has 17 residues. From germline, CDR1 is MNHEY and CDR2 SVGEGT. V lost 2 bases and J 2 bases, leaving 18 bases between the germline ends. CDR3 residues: CASSYTLSGTANYGYTF. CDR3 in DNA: TGTGCCAGCAGTTACACCTTATCCGGGACGGCAAACTATGGCTACACCTTC.

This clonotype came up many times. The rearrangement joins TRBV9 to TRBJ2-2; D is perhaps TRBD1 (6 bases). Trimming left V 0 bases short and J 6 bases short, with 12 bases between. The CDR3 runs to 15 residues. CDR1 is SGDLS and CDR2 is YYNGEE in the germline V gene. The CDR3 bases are TGTGCCAGCAGCGTAGCGGGACATCAACCCGGGGAGCTGTTTTTT. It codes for CASSVAGHQPGELFF.

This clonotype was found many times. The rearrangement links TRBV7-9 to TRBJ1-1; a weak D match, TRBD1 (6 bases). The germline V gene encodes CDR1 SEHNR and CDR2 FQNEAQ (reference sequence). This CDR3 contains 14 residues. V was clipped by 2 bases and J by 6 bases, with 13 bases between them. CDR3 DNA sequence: TGTGCCAGCAGCTTACTGCCAGGGGACGCTGAAGCTTTCTTT. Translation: CASSLLPGDAEAFF. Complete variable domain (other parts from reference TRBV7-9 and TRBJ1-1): DTGVSQNPRHKITKRGQNVTFRCDPISEHNRLYWYRQTLGQGPEFLTYFQNEAQLEKSRLLSDRFSAERPKGSFSTLEIQRTEQGDSAMYLCASSLLPGDAEAFFGQGTRLTVV.

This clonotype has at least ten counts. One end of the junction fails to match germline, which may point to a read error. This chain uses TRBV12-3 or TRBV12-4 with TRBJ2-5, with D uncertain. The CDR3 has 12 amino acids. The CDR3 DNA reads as TGTGCCAGCAGCTTAGCAGCAGAGACCCAGTACTTC. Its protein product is CASSLAAETQYF.

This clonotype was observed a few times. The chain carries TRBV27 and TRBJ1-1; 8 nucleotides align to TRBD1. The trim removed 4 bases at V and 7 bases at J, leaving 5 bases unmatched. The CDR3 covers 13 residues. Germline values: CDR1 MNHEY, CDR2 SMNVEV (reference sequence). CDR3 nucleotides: TGTGCCAGCAGTTCGCACGGGACAGGTGAAGCTTTCTTT. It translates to CASSSHGTGEAFF.

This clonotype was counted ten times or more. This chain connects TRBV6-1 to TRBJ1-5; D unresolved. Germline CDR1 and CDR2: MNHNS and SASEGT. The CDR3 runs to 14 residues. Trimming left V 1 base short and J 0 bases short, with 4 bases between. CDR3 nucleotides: TGTGCCAGCAGTGAAGTGTATAGCAATCAGCCCCAGCATTTT. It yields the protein CASSEVYSNQPQHF.

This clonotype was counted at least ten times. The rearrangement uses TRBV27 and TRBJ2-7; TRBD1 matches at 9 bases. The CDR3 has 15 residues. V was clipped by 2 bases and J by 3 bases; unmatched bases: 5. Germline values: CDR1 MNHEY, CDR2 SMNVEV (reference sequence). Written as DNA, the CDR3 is TGTGCCAGCAGTTTACGGACAGGGGCACTCTACGAGCAGTACTTC. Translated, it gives CASSLRTGALYEQYF.

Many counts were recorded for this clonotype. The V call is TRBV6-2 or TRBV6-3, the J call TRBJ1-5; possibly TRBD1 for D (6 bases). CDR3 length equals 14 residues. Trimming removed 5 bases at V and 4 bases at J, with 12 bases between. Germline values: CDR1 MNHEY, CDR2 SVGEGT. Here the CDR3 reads CASSTDSRNQPQHF. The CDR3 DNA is TGTGCCAGCAGTACGGACAGCAGAAATCAGCCCCAGCATTTT.

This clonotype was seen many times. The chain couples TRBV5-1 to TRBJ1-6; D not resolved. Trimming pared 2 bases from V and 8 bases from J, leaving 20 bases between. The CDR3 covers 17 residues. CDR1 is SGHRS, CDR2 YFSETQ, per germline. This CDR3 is CASSFDGPRGDDSPLHF. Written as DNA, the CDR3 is TGCGCCAGCAGCTTCGACGGGCCCCGTGGCGATGATTCACCCCTCCACTTT.

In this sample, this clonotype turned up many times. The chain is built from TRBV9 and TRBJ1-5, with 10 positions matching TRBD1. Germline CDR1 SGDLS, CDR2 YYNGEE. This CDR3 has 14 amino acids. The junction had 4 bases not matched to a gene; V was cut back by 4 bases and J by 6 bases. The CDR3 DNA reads TGTGCCAGCAGCCCGGGACAGGGGACTCAGCCCCAGCATTTT. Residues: CASSPGQGTQPQHF.

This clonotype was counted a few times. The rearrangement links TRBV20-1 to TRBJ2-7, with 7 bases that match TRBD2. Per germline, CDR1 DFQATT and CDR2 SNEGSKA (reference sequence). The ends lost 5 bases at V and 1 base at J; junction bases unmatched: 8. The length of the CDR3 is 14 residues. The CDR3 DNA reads TGCAGTGCTTTGGGGCTAGCGGATTCCTACGAGCAGTACTTC. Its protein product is CSALGLADSYEQYF.